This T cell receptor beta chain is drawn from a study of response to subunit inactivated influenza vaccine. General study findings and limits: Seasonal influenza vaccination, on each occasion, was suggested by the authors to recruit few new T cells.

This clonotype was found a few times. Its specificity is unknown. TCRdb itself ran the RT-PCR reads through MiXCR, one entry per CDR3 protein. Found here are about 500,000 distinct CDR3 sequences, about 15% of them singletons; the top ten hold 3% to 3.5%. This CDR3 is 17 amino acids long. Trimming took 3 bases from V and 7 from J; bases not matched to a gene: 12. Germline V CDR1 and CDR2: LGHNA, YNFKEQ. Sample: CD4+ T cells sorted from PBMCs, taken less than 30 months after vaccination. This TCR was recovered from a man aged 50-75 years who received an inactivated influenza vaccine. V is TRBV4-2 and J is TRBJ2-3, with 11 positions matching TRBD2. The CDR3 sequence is CASSQRNSGRAGNTQYF. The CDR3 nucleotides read TGTGCCAGCAGCCAGCGCAATAGCGGGAGGGCGGGTAATACGCAGTATTTT.